The 6 T cell receptor beta chains below come from one sample, sequenced in a study of cytomegalovirus exposure and HLA in healthy donors. The PCR ran on 60 Vbeta and 13 Jbeta primers. The table came from immunoSEQ multiplex PCR; TCRdb's copy has only in-frame clones and leaves some out. The table includes about 160,000 clones, roughly 80% detected once. The sample comprised PBMCs. Receptors were obtained from a male donor in good health and CMV-seronegative.

The chain employs TRBV29-1 and TRBJ2-5; D remains unclear. Trimming cost V 3 bases and J 1 base, with 9 bases left between them. The CDR3 spans 13 residues. From germline, CDR1 is SQVTM and CDR2 ANQGSEA. This CDR3 reads CSVDRSGQETQYF. The CDR3 coding sequence is TGCAGCGTTGACCGATCGGGCCAAGAGACCCAGTACTTC.

This clone has just one count. The rearrangement links TRBV19 to TRBJ1-2, with D perhaps TRBD1 (6 bases). The V gene lost 1 base and the J gene lost 4 bases, with 10 bases spanning the gap. The CDR3 sequence is 14 residues long. The V gene's germline CDR1 is LNHDA and CDR2 SQIVND (reference sequence). CDR3 region: CASSIAVDSYGYTF. The DNA of the CDR3 is TGTGCCAGTAGTATAGCGGTGGACAGCTATGGCTACACCTTC.

Regarding this clone: The germline gene is not matched at one end of the junction; a read error may be the cause. The chain employs TRBV7-9 and TRBJ2-7; either TRBD1 or TRBD2 may supply D (6 bases each). Germline V gene lookup returns CDR1 SEHNR and CDR2 FQNEAQ (reference sequence). The CDR3 totals 11 residues. DNA for the CDR3: TGTTCCAGCGGGCAGGGGCTCGAGCAGTACTTC. Its translation: CSSGQGLEQYF. The full variable domain, rest sourced from reference TRBV7-9 and TRBJ2-7, is DTGVSQNPRHKITKRGQNVTFRCDPISEHNRLYWYRQTLGQGPEFLTYFQNEAQLEKSRLLSDRFSAERPKGSFSTLEIQRTEQGDSAMYLCSSGQGLEQYFGPGTRLTVT.

The chain carries TRBV19 and TRBJ2-3; TRBD2 matches 7 bases. Germline-derived CDR1 and CDR2 are LNHDA and SQIVND (reference sequence). This CDR3 is 15 amino acids long. Losses at the gene ends were 5 bases for V and 4 bases for J; bases not matched to a gene: 9. The CDR3 reads CASSSWGGSADTQYF. DNA of the CDR3: TGTGCCAGTAGTTCCTGGGGCGGGAGCGCAGATACGCAGTATTTT.

The rearrangement joins TRBV27 to TRBJ1-5; 8 bases agree with TRBD1. The germline gives CDR1 MNHEY, CDR2 SMNVEV (reference sequence). V was clipped by 4 bases and J by 3 bases; unmatched bases: 11. The CDR3 runs to 17 residues. The CDR3 loop reads CASSSHLGQAVNQPQHF. The CDR3 nucleotides are TGTGCCAGCAGTTCACACTTGGGACAGGCCGTCAATCAGCCCCAGCATTTT.

The table lists this clone with a few counts. This CDR3 reads CASSFWGHENTEAFF. The CDR3 DNA is TGTGCCAGCAGCTTTTGGGGACACGAAAACACTGAAGCTTTCTTT. This chain joins TRBV5-6 and TRBJ1-1; D is perhaps TRBD1 (6 bases). Germline CDR1 and CDR2: SGHDT and YYEEEE. The length of the CDR3 is 15 residues. V shed 2 bases and J shed 2 bases, with 13 bases lying between them.